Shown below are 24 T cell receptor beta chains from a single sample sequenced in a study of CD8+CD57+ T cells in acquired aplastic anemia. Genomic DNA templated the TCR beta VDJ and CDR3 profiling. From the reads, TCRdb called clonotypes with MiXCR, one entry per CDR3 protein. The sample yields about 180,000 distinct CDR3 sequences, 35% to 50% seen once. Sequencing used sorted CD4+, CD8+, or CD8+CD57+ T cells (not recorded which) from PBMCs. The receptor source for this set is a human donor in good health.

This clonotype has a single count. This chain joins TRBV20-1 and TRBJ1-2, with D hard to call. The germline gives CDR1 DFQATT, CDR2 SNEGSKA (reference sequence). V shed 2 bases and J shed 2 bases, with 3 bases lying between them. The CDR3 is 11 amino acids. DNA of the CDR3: TGCAGTGCTAGACAAAACTATGGCTACACCTTC. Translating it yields CSARQNYGYTF.

CDR3 sequence (DNA): TGTGCCAGCAGACCCGGGACAGGGACTGAAAAACTGTTTTTT. Its protein product is CASRPGTGTEKLFF. J is TRBJ1-4 and V is TRBV2; 9 positions agree with TRBD1. The CDR3 extends over 14 amino acids. The trim removed 6 bases at V and 7 bases at J, leaving 6 bases unmatched. CDR1 is SNHLY, CDR2 FYNNEI, per germline.

For the CDR3, the DNA is TGTGCCAGCAGCCGAGACAGGGCCAATCAGCCCCAGCATTTT. Translated, it gives CASSRDRANQPQHF. J is TRBJ1-5 and V is TRBV16, with 7 bases that match TRBD1. The CDR3 consists of 14 residues. Germline V CDR1 and CDR2: KGHSY, FQNENV. The V segment lost 4 bases and the J segment 3 bases; nucleotides outside the gene matches: 3. Looking up the rest from reference TRBV16 and TRBJ1-5 gives the full variable domain: GEEVAQTPKHLVRGEGQKAKLYCAPIKGHSYVFWYQQVLKNEFKFLISFQNENVFDETGMPKERFSAKCLPNSPCSLEIQATKLEDSAVYFCASSRDRANQPQHFGDGTRLSIL.

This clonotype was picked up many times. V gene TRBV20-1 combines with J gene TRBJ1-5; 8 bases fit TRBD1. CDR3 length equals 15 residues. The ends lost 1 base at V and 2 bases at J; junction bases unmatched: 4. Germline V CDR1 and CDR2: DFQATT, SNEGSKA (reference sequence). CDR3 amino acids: CSARVQGAGNQPQHF. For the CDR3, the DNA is TGCAGTGCTAGAGTCCAGGGGGCCGGCAATCAGCCCCAGCATTTT.

In DNA form, the CDR3 reads TGCAGTGCTCCGTGGGAGGGGGCTAGCTATGGCTACACCTTC. The encoded protein is CSAPWEGASYGYTF. This rearrangement joins TRBV20-1 to TRBJ1-2, with 7 bases matching TRBD1. Germline CDR1 reads DFQATT; CDR2 reads SNEGSKA (reference sequence). The CDR3 runs 14 residues. The trim removed 5 bases at V and 4 bases at J, leaving 10 bases unmatched.

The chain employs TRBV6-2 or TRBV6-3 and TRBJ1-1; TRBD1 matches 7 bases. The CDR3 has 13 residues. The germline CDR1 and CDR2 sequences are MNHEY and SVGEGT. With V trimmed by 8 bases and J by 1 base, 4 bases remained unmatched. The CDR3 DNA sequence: TGTGCCAGCTTCACAGGGGCGAACACTGAAGCTTTCTTT. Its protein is CASFTGANTEAFF.

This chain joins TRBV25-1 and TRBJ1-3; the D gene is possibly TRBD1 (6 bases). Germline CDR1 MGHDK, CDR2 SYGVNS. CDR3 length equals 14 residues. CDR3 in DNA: TGTGCTAGAGCTCAGGGGACCATGGGAAACACCATATATTTT. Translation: CARAQGTMGNTIYF.

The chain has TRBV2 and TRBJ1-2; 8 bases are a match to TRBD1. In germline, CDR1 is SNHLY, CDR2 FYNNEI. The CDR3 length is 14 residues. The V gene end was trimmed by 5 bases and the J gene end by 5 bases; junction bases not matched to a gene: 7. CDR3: CASSSLTGGYGYTF. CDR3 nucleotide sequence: TGTGCCAGCAGTAGCCTTACAGGGGGGTATGGCTACACCTTC.

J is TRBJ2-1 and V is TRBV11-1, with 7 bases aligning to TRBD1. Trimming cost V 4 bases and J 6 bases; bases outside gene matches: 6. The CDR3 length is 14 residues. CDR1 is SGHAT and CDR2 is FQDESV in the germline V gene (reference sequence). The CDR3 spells CASSSRTGVNEQFF. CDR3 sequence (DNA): TGTGCCAGCAGCTCGAGGACAGGAGTCAATGAGCAGTTCTTC. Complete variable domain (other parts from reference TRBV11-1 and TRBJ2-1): EAEVAQSPRYKITEKSQAVAFWCDPISGHATLYWYRQILGQGPELLVQFQDESVVDDSQLPKDRFSAERLKGVDSTLKIQPAELGDSAMYLCASSSRTGVNEQFFGPGTRLTVL.

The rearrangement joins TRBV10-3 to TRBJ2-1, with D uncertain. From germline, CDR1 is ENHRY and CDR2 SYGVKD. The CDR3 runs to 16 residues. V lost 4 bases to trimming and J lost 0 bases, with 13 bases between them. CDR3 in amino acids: CAISAWVTNSYNEQFF. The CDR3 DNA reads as TGTGCCATCAGTGCTTGGGTAACAAACTCCTACAATGAGCAGTTCTTC.

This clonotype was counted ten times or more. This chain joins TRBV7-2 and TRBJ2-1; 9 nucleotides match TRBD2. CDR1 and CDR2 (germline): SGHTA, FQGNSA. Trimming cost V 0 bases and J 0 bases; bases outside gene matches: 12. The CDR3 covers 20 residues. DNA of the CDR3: TGTGCCAGCAGCTTAGCCGCGTCTAGCGGGGTGAAAAGCTCCTACAATGAGCAGTTCTTC. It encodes CASSLAASSGVKSSYNEQFF. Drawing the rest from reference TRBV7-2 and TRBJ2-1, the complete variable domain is GAGVSQSPSNKVTEKGKDVELRCDPISGHTALYWYRQSLGQGLEFLIYFQGNSAPDKSGLPSDRFSAERTGGSVSTLTIQRTQQEDSAVYLCASSLAASSGVKSSYNEQFFGPGTRLTVL.

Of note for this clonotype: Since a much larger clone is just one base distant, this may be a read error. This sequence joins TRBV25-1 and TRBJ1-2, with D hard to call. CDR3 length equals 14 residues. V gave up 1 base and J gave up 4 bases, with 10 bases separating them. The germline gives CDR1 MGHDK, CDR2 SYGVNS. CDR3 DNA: TGTGCCAGCAGTGAATCCGAAGATTGCTATGGCTACACCTTC. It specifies CASSESEDCYGYTF.

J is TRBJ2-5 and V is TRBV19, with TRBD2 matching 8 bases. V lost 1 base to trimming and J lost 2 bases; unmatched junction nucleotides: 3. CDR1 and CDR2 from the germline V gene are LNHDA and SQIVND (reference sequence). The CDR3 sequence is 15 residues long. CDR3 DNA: TGTGCCAGTAGTATAGGAGCTAGCGGGCAAGAGACCCAGTACTTC. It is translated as CASSIGASGQETQYF.

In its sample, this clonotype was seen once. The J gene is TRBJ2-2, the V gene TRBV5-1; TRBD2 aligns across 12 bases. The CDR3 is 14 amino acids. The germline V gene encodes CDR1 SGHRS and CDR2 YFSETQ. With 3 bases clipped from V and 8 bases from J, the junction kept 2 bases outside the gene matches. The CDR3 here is CASSSGLAGGELFF. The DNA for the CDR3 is TGCGCCAGCAGCTCCGGACTAGCGGGAGGGGAGCTGTTTTTT.

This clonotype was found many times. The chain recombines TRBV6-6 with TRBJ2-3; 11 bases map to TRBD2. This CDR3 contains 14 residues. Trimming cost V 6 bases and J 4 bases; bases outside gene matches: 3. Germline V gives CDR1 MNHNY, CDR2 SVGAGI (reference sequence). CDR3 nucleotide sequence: TGTGCCAGCAGAAAACTAGCGGGAGCAGATACGCAGTATTTT. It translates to CASRKLAGADTQYF.

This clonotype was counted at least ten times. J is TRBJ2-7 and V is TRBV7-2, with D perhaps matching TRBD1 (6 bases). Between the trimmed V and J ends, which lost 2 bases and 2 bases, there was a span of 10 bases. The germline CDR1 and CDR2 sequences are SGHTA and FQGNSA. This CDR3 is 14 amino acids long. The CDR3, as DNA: TGTGCCAGCAGCTTAAATAAGGGGGCCTACGAGCAGTACTTC. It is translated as CASSLNKGAYEQYF.

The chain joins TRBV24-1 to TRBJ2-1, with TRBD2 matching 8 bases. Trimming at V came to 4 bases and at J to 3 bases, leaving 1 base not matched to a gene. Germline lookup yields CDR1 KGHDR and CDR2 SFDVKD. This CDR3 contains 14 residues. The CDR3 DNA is TGTGCCACCAGTGACACTAGCGGCTACAATGAGCAGTTCTTC. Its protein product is CATSDTSGYNEQFF.

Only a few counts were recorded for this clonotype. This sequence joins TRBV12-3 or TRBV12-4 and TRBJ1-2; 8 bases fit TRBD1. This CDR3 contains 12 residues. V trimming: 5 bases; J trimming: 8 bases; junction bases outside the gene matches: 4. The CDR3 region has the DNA TGTGCCAGCAGTGGACAGGGTGGCGGCTACACCTTC. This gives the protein CASSGQGGGYTF.

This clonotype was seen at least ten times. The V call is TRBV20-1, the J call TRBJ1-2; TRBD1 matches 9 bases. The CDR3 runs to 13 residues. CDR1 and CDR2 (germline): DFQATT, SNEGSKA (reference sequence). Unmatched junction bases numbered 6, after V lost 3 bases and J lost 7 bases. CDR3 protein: CSASLTGGSGYTF. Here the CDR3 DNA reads TGCAGTGCTAGCCTAACAGGGGGCTCTGGCTACACCTTC.

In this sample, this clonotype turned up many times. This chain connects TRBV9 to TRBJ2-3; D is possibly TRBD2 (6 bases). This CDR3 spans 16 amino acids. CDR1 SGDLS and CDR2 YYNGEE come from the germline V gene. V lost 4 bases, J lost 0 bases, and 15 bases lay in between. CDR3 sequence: CASSPRIADSTDTQYF. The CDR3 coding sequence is TGTGCCAGCAGCCCCCGAATAGCGGATAGCACAGATACGCAGTATTTT.

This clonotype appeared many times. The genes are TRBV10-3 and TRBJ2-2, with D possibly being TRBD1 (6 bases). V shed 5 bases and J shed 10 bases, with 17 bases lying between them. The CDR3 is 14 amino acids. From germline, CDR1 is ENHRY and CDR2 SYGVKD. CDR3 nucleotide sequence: TGTGCCATCAGTAAGAGGACAGACCCCGAGGAGCTGTTTTTT. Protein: CAISKRTDPEELFF.

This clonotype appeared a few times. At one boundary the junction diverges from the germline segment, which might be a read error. The DNA for the CDR3 is TGCAGTGCTAGCAACATTGAAGCTTTCTTT. Translating it yields CSASNIEAFF. V is TRBV20-1 and J is TRBJ1-1; unclear D gene. Germline V gene lookup returns CDR1 DFQATT and CDR2 SNEGSKA (reference sequence). This CDR3 spans 10 amino acids.

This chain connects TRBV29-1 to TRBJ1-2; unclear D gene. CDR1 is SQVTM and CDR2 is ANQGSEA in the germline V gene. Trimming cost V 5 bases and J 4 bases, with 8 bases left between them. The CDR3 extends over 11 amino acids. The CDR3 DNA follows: TGCAGCGTTACGGAGGTCTATGGCTACACCTTC. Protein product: CSVTEVYGYTF.

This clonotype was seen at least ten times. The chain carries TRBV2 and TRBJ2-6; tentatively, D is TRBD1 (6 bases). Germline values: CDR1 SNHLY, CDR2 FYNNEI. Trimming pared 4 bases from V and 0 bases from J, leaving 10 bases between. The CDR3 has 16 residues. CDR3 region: CASSVQGASGANVLTF. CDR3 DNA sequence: TGTGCCAGCAGTGTACAGGGTGCCTCTGGGGCCAACGTCCTGACTTTC. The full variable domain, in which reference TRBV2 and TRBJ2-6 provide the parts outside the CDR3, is EPEVTQTPSHQVTQMGQEVILRCVPISNHLYFYWYRQILGQKVEFLVSFYNNEISEKSEIFDDQFSVERPDGSNFTLKIRSTKLEDSAMYFCASSVQGASGANVLTFGAGSRLTVL.